This T cell receptor beta chain appears in the sequencing data of a study of regulatory T cells in long-lasting Graves disease. Sequencing libraries for TCR beta were prepared with iRepertoire HTBI primers and Arm-PCR of CDR3 regions. TCRdb re-called the multiplex PCR reads with MiXCR, one entry per CDR3 protein. The sample shows about 460,000 distinct CDR3 sequences, under 25% of them seen only once. This clonotype was seen only a few times. The sample's time point: persistent/refractory GD, antithyroid drugs over 5 years with positive TRAb. Scientists built the TCR library using RNA that was extracted from PBMCs. An endocrinology department located in Xi'an, China, was where the patients came from. This TCR derives from a female donor with Graves disease. This specimen consisted of peripheral blood mononuclear cells (PBMCs), obtained when the disease was refractory, from a patient treated with antithyroid drugs.

CDR3 sequence reads: CASSDQDSNQPQHF. CDR3 DNA: TGTGCCAGCAGTGATCAGGATAGCAATCAGCCCCAGCATTTT. V is TRBV2 and J is TRBJ1-5, with D hard to call. Looked up from germline, CDR1 is SNHLY and CDR2 is FYNNEI. The ends were cut back, 3 bases at V and 0 bases at J, with 6 bases in the middle. This CDR3 spans 14 amino acids.